The TCR beta chain described here comes from a study of cytomegalovirus exposure and HLA in healthy donors. Whole-study results and caveats: One variant, a missense change in DCLRE1C, was linked in a later analysis to TCR beta V- and J-gene trimming. An analysis done earlier found most TCR beta V segments productive about 87% or about 30% of the time.

A multiplex PCR was run with 60 Vbeta primers and 13 Jbeta primers. Sequencing was performed with immunoSEQ multiplex PCR; in TCRdb, only in-frame clones are kept and a portion is missing. The sample contains about 190,000 clones, around 77% of which appear only once. As regards this clone: The antigen is not known.

It was healthy bone marrow donors who served as donors. Nominally healthy donors provided the samples, though records likely missed some immune exposures. There are 14 residues in the CDR3. V lost 3 bases and J lost 6, with 14 bases in between. From germline, CDR1 is MNHEY and CDR2 SMNVEV (reference sequence). Sequenced material: PBMCs. The chain combines TRBV27 with TRBJ1-1, with a possible D match to TRBD1 (5 bases). The receptor comes from a woman aged 18-29 years in good health and CMV-seronegative. The CDR3 loop reads CASSFTPQGAEAFF. The DNA of the CDR3 is TGTGCCAGCAGTTTTACACCCCAAGGGGCTGAAGCTTTCTTT.